This T cell receptor (beta chain) derives from a study of blood T cell repertoires in COVID-19. Background on the study: Sites in the United States, Italy and Spain provided acute and convalescent COVID-19 samples. The analysed material was cDNA or gDNA that came from T cells, B-cell-depleted T cells, or PBMCs.

In the study's own analysis: Estimated nucleated cell counts came from reference gene primer amplification. Assay used: immunoSEQ multiplex PCR; TCRdb lists only in-frame clones, some missing. The V and J calls and clone size are taken from that table; D and trimming were inferred from the DNA. The table lists more than 250,000 clones, 86% of them singletons. The V segment lost 3 bases and the J segment 0 bases; nucleotides outside the gene matches: 2. The CDR3 is made up of 15 amino acids. The germline V gene encodes CDR1 SGHNT and CDR2 YYREEE (reference sequence). The gene calls are TRBV5-4 and TRBJ1-2; 10 bases agree with TRBD1. This sequence originates from a woman aged 45 to 65 with acute or convalescent COVID-19. The sample taken for sequencing was peripheral blood. This CDR3 is CASSWDRGANYGYTF. The CDR3 bases are TGTGCCAGCAGCTGGGACAGGGGAGCTAACTATGGCTACACCTTC.